These 28 T cell receptor beta chains were sequenced from one sample in a study of T cell responses to AZD1222 COVID-19 vaccine. Profiling relied on immunoSEQ multiplex PCR, and the TCRdb table lists in-frame clones only, not all of them. This sample has approximately 140,000 clones, with more than 85% found just once. The sequenced sample was peripheral blood, obtained on day 0 of MenACWY control vaccination. The origin of the receptors is an adult in good health.

This chain links TRBV28 with TRBJ2-3, with 9 bases lining up with TRBD2. Germline V gene lookup returns CDR1 MDHEN and CDR2 SYDVKM. This CDR3 region has 13 residues. The V segment lost 10 bases and the J segment 2 bases; nucleotides outside the gene matches: 4. The CDR3 here is CAIRTSVTDTQYF. In nucleotides, the CDR3 is TGTGCCATCCGGACTAGCGTCACAGATACGCAGTATTTT.

V is TRBV28 and J is TRBJ1-5; D gene ambiguous. This CDR3 comprises 14 residues. CDR1 and CDR2 (germline): MDHEN, SYDVKM. With 8 bases removed from V and 6 bases from J, the gap between germline ends came to 17 bases. The CDR3 coding sequence is TGTGCCAGCTCCTCAGGAAGGGCTCTTCAGCCCCAGCATTTT. This gives the protein CASSSGRALQPQHF.

The chain carries TRBV5-1 and TRBJ2-4, with 8 bases identical to TRBD2. The CDR3 contains 18 residues. V gave up 0 bases and J gave up 2 bases; unmatched junction bases: 10. Germline loops: CDR1 SGHRS, CDR2 YFSETQ. CDR3 region: CASSLAPGTSESKNIQYF. DNA for the CDR3: TGCGCCAGCAGCTTGGCTCCCGGGACTAGTGAATCCAAAAACATTCAGTACTTC.

The chain links TRBV5-1 to TRBJ1-1; 9 nucleotides agree with TRBD1. V dropped 0 bases and J dropped 5; count of bases not matched to a gene: 5. This CDR3 is 15 amino acids long. The germline V gene encodes CDR1 SGHRS and CDR2 YFSETQ. In DNA form, the CDR3 reads TGCGCCAGCAGCTTGGGCGGGACAGGGTTGACTGAAGCTTTCTTT. Translating it yields CASSLGGTGLTEAFF.

The chain carries TRBV9 and TRBJ2-1; D unresolved. Between the trimmed V and J ends, which lost 0 bases and 5 bases, there was a span of 6 bases. CDR3 size: 13 residues. In germline, CDR1 is SGDLS, CDR2 YYNGEE. In nucleotides, the CDR3 is TGTGCCAGCAGCGTAGGCGGACACAATGAGCAGTTCTTC. It encodes CASSVGGHNEQFF.

Note on this clone: The junction departs from germline at one end; a sequencing error may be responsible. The J gene is TRBJ1-2, the V gene TRBV13; D perhaps matches TRBD1 (6 bases). CDR3 size: 14 residues. Germline CDR1 reads PRHDT; CDR2 reads FYEKMQ (reference sequence). CDR3 residues: CASSLGGLAYGYTF. As DNA, the CDR3 is TGTGCCAGCAGCCTAGGGGGGTTGGCCTATGGCTACACCTTC.

The chain carries TRBV27 and TRBJ1-6; 7 bases are a match to TRBD1. Trimming cost V 2 bases and J 5 bases; bases outside gene matches: 3. Germline assignment: CDR1 MNHEY and CDR2 SMNVEV (reference sequence). The CDR3 extends over 15 amino acids. CDR3 nucleotide sequence: TGTGCCAGCAGTTTACAGGGGGTCCATAATTCACCCCTCCACTTT. Its translation is CASSLQGVHNSPLHF.

The J gene is TRBJ1-2, the V gene TRBV10-3; 7 bases line up with TRBD1. The CDR3 spans 16 residues. Trimming at V came to 4 bases and at J to 2 bases, leaving 10 bases not matched to a gene. Looked up from germline, CDR1 is ENHRY and CDR2 is SYGVKD. This CDR3 is CAISVDRTTRNYGYTF. The CDR3 DNA follows: TGTGCCATCAGTGTGGACAGGACTACCCGAAACTATGGCTACACCTTC.

The chain recombines TRBV6-2 or TRBV6-3 with TRBJ1-1; the match to TRBD1 covers 10 bases. Germline values: CDR1 MNHEY, CDR2 SVGEGT. The CDR3 length is 14 residues. V shed 4 bases, J shed 2 bases, and the junction held 1 base outside the gene matches. CDR3 loop: CASSWTGGNTEAFF. CDR3 DNA: TGTGCCAGCAGTTGGACAGGGGGAAACACTGAAGCTTTCTTT.

The gene calls are TRBV7-2 and TRBJ1-2; the D gene is possibly TRBD1 (6 bases). Germline V gene data show CDR1 as SGHTA and CDR2 as FQGNSA. Trimming left V 4 bases short and J 4 bases short, with 19 bases between. There are 16 residues in the CDR3. The chain's CDR3 is CASSSEGGDIFYGYTF. The DNA for the CDR3 is TGTGCCAGCAGCTCGGAGGGGGGGGATATCTTCTATGGCTACACCTTC.

The chain joins TRBV4-3 to TRBJ2-2, with D possibly being TRBD1 (6 bases). Trimming pared 0 bases from V and 6 bases from J, leaving 11 bases between. CDR1 is LGHNA and CDR2 is YSLEER in the germline V gene. The CDR3 loop spans 15 amino acids. The CDR3 region has the DNA TGCGCCAGCAGCCAAGATTGGGGGCCGCCCGGGGAGCTGTTTTTT. Translating gives CASSQDWGPPGELFF.

This clone was seen once. The V and J genes are TRBV27 and TRBJ1-5; no definite D call. Germline loops: CDR1 MNHEY, CDR2 SMNVEV (reference sequence). The CDR3 totals 13 residues. The V end was cut by 0 bases, the J end by 5 bases, with 5 bases between. The CDR3 region has the DNA TGTGCCAGCAGTTTATCAGTGGATCAGCCCCAGCATTTT. Residues: CASSLSVDQPQHF.

The rearrangement links TRBV6-2 or TRBV6-3 to TRBJ1-1, with D possibly TRBD1 on 6 matching bases. Germline CDR1 and CDR2: MNHEY and SVGEGT. This CDR3 is 13 amino acids long. Trimming removed 5 bases from V and 5 bases from J, with 12 bases in between. The CDR3 region is CASSRGGPTEAFF. The CDR3 region has the DNA TGTGCCAGCAGTCGAGGGGGTCCTACTGAAGCTTTCTTT.

This clone appeared a single time. The genes are TRBV4-1 and TRBJ2-3; D not resolved. With 0 bases removed from V and 6 bases from J, the gap between germline ends came to 25 bases. The germline CDR1 and CDR2 sequences are MGHRA and YSYEKL. The CDR3 length is 19 residues. CDR3 sequence: CASSQDRQVAQPGADTQYF. In nucleotides, the CDR3 is TGCGCCAGCAGCCAAGATCGGCAGGTGGCCCAGCCAGGCGCGGATACGCAGTATTTT.

The V and J genes are TRBV28 and TRBJ1-1; D not resolved. V was shortened by 6 bases and J by 4 bases, with 15 bases between the two germline ends. This CDR3 is built from 14 residues. Germline CDR1 reads MDHEN; CDR2 reads SYDVKM. The DNA for the CDR3 is TGTGCCAGCAGCCCTAGAAGGAGGTCCACTGAAGCTTTCTTT. Encoded protein: CASSPRRRSTEAFF.

Concerning this clone: Other DNA sequences in the same sample also yield this CDR3. The chain has TRBV5-1 and TRBJ2-1; D is unclear. Germline V gene sequence: CDR1 SGHRS, CDR2 YFSETQ. Between the trimmed V and J ends, which lost 0 bases and 3 bases, there was a span of 4 bases. CDR3 length: 13 amino acids. The CDR3 is CASSLGGYNEQFF. In nucleotides, the CDR3 is TGCGCCAGCAGCTTGGGGGGCTACAATGAGCAGTTCTTC.

The genes are TRBV15 and TRBJ1-1, with TRBD1 matching over 7 bases. The CDR3 consists of 12 residues. J gave up 5 bases and V 3 bases, and 0 bases lay outside the gene matches. Germline values: CDR1 LNHNV, CDR2 YYDKDF (reference sequence). The CDR3 region has the DNA TGTGCCACCAGCAGGACAGGGACTGAAGCTTTCTTT. It specifies CATSRTGTEAFF.

Details on this clone: Different DNA sequences within this sample yield the same CDR3. V is TRBV5-1 and J is TRBJ1-5; maybe TRBD1 (5 bases). V was cut by 3 bases and J by 4 bases, with 11 bases left in between. Germline V gene data show CDR1 as SGHRS and CDR2 as YFSETQ. This CDR3 is built from 14 residues. The CDR3: CASSSTGGNQPQHF. The CDR3 coding sequence is TGCGCCAGCAGCTCGACGGGGGGGAATCAGCCCCAGCATTTT. Variable domain in full (rest from reference TRBV5-1 and TRBJ1-5): KAGVTQTPRYLIKTRGQQVTLSCSPISGHRSVSWYQQTPGQGLQFLFEYFSETQRNKGNFPGRFSGRQFSNSRSEMNVSTLELGDSALYLCASSSTGGNQPQHFGDGTRLSIL.

This clone was seen repeatedly, ten times or more. The chain carries TRBV4-3 and TRBJ2-7; 7 bases are a match to TRBD1. The CDR3 consists of 15 residues. V shed 1 base, J shed 3 bases, and the junction held 6 bases outside the gene matches. Germline CDR1 LGHNA, CDR2 YSLEER. Written as DNA, the CDR3 is TGCGCCAGCAGCCAAGGGACAGGATGGGACTACGAGCAGTACTTC. Its protein product is CASSQGTGWDYEQYF.

The chain employs TRBV5-1 and TRBJ2-1; 8 bases are shared with TRBD1. This CDR3 contains 14 residues. The ends lost 0 bases at V and 10 bases at J; junction bases unmatched: 6. Germline CDR1 SGHRS, CDR2 YFSETQ. CDR3 in DNA: TGCGCCAGCAGCTTGGTAGCAGGGGGCAAGGAGCAGTTCTTC. This gives the protein CASSLVAGGKEQFF.

This CDR3 is CASSLRGTADSPLHF. CDR3 nucleotide sequence: TGTGCCAGCAGCTTGAGGGGGACAGCCGATTCACCCCTCCACTTT. The chain joins TRBV3-1 (or the pseudogene TRBV3-2) to TRBJ1-6; 7 bases line up with TRBD1. Per germline, CDR1 LGHDT and CDR2 YNNKEL (reference sequence). V gave up 5 bases and J gave up 8 bases; unmatched junction bases: 9. The CDR3 is made up of 15 amino acids.

The V and J genes are TRBV6-4 and TRBJ2-7; tentative D call: TRBD1 (5 bases). V was cut by 10 bases and J by 6 bases, with 25 bases left in between. CDR1 MRHNA and CDR2 SNTAGT come from the germline V gene. The CDR3 has 15 amino acids. In DNA form, the CDR3 reads TGTGCCACCGAGCTACTTTCGACAGATGTCGGCGAGCAGTACTTC. Its translation: CATELLSTDVGEQYF.

V and J are TRBV7-9 and TRBJ2-7; D uncertain. The CDR3 has 15 residues. Germline V lookup: CDR1 SEHNR, CDR2 FQNEAQ (reference sequence). The V gene lost 5 bases and the J gene lost 2 bases, with 16 bases spanning the gap. The CDR3 here is CASSPGSALPYEQYF. The CDR3 coding sequence is TGTGCCAGCAGCCCCGGGTCCGCCTTACCCTACGAGCAGTACTTC. The whole variable domain, filled in from reference TRBV7-9 and TRBJ2-7, reads DTGVSQNPRHKITKRGQNVTFRCDPISEHNRLYWYRQTLGQGPEFLTYFQNEAQLEKSRLLSDRFSAERPKGSFSTLEIQRTEQGDSAMYLCASSPGSALPYEQYFGPGTRLTVT.

DNA of the CDR3: TGCGCCAGCAGCCAAGTTCGTGGCAGGGGCACTCACTACGAGCAGTACTTC. Its protein is CASSQVRGRGTHYEQYF. V is TRBV4-3 and J is TRBJ2-7; weak D call: TRBD1 (6 bases). CDR3 length: 17 residues. V lost 1 base and J lost 3, with 19 bases in between. Germline V gene data show CDR1 as LGHNA and CDR2 as YSLEER.

DNA of the CDR3: TGTGCCAGCTCACCCGGACAGGATACCTACAATGAGCAGTTCTTC. Its translation is CASSPGQDTYNEQFF. The gene calls are TRBV18 and TRBJ2-1, with TRBD1 identical over 7 bases. The CDR3 totals 15 residues. Germline assignment: CDR1 KGHSH and CDR2 LQKENI. The ends lost 3 bases at V and 2 bases at J; junction bases unmatched: 4.

This clone has a handful of counts. This sample also contains other DNA sequences that code for the same CDR3. This chain connects TRBV7-2 to TRBJ1-3; the D gene is possibly TRBD1 (6 bases). The CDR3 runs to 15 residues. CDR1 is SGHTA and CDR2 is FQGNSA in the germline V gene. The germline V and J ends were trimmed by 2 bases and 3 bases, with 11 bases remaining between them. The CDR3 is CASSLMGGGGNTIYF. CDR3 in DNA: TGTGCCAGCAGCTTAATGGGGGGCGGTGGAAACACCATATATTTT.

The chain uses TRBV6-2 or TRBV6-3 and TRBJ1-2; D unresolved. Germline lookup yields CDR1 MNHEY and CDR2 SVGEGT. This CDR3 has 12 amino acids. The germline V and J ends were trimmed by 7 bases and 9 bases, with 15 bases remaining between them. DNA for the CDR3: TGTGCCAGCACTGACTCGGCCGAAAGCTACACCTTC. Its protein product is CASTDSAESYTF.

This chain connects TRBV5-4 to TRBJ2-5, with 8 nucleotides matching TRBD1. CDR3 length: 14 amino acids. J gave up 4 bases and V 4 bases, and 6 bases lay outside the gene matches. The V gene's germline CDR1 is SGHNT and CDR2 YYREEE (reference sequence). In DNA form, the CDR3 reads TGTGCCAGCAGCGATGGACAGGGTGGAGAGACCCAGTACTTC. Encoded protein: CASSDGQGGETQYF. Full variable domain (remainder filled in from reference TRBV5-4 and TRBJ2-5): ETGVTQSPTHLIKTRGQQVTLRCSSQSGHNTVSWYQQALGQGPQFIFQYYREEENGRGNFPPRFSGLQFPNYSSELNVNALELDDSALYLCASSDGQGGETQYFGPGTRLLVL.